This T cell receptor beta chain was sequenced for a study of blood T cell repertoires in COVID-19. Clones were sequenced by immunoSEQ multiplex PCR, and TCRdb holds only the in-frame ones, with some missing. The sample gives around 260,000 clones, 91% of which show up once; 2% to 3% is in the top ten. Germline lookup yields CDR1 LNHNV and CDR2 YYDKDF (reference sequence). The CDR3 is 14 residues long. V shed 3 bases and J shed 10 bases, with 16 bases lying between them. The chain links TRBV15 to TRBJ2-1; tentative D call: TRBD2 (6 bases). The specimen sequenced was peripheral blood. The receptor was derived from a person in their late teens or twenties with COVID-19, enrolled during active disease. CDR3 amino acids: CATSSRETSLEQFF. For the CDR3, the DNA is TGTGCCACCAGCAGTCGAGAGACTAGTTTGGAGCAGTTCTTC.